These 3 T cell receptor beta chains originate from one sample sequenced in a study of T cells in Graves' hyperthyroidism and ophthalmopathy. Amplification of TCR beta CDR3 regions was performed using RNA transcripts as template. Researchers ran a first-round RT-PCR on the TCR CDR3 using the HTBI primer set. TCRdb analysed the multiplex PCR reads with MiXCR anew, one entry per CDR3 protein. The data show around 600,000 distinct CDR3 sequences, with 14% seen just once and roughly 7.7% held by the top ten. The source material was blood. These receptors were collected from a woman between 18 and 29 years old with Graves' ophthalmopathy.

The chain recombines TRBV7-3 with TRBJ2-3; TRBD2 matches at 12 bases. Per germline, CDR1 SGHTA and CDR2 FQGTGA. With V trimmed by 8 bases and J by 0 bases, 12 bases remained unmatched. There are 18 residues in the CDR3. CDR3: CASSPPGGLAGSTDTQYF. In nucleotides, the CDR3 is TGTGCCAGCTCACCACCGGGTGGACTAGCGGGAAGCACAGATACGCAGTATTTT. Drawing the rest from reference TRBV7-3 and TRBJ2-3, the complete variable domain is GAGVSQTPSNKVTEKGKYVELRCDPISGHTALYWYRQSLGQGPEFLIYFQGTGAADDSGLPNDRFFAVRPEGSVSTLKIQRTERGDSAVYLCASSPPGGLAGSTDTQYFGPGTRLTVL.

This clonotype came up many times. CDR3 residues: CASSHWGLTYNEQFF. The CDR3 DNA sequence: TGTGCCAGCAGTCACTGGGGGTTAACCTACAATGAGCAGTTCTTC. The chain carries TRBV27 and TRBJ2-1; D possibly uses TRBD1 or TRBD2 (5 bases each). Trimming pared 5 bases from V and 2 bases from J, leaving 13 bases between. The CDR3 extends over 15 amino acids. Germline V gene sequence: CDR1 MNHEY, CDR2 SMNVEV (reference sequence).

This clonotype was counted only a few times. DNA for the CDR3: TGTGCCAGCAGCTTGCTGGGACAGGCCTACAATGAGCAGTTCTTC. Translation: CASSLLGQAYNEQFF. The chain employs TRBV5-5 and TRBJ2-1; 8 bases match TRBD1. The J segment lost 2 bases and the V segment lost 1 base, leaving 2 bases of the junction unmatched. This CDR3 is built from 15 residues. CDR1 and CDR2 from the germline V gene are SGHKS and YYEKEE (reference sequence).